This T cell receptor beta chain was sequenced in a study of blood T cell repertoires in COVID-19. About the study: Sources were T cells, B-cell-depleted T cells, or PBMCs; the material itself was cDNA or gDNA.

The Seattle patients joined while their infection was active and were tracked longitudinally afterward. In the original analysis: Estimation of nucleated cell counts relied on the amplification of reference gene primers. Assay: immunoSEQ multiplex PCR; the TCRdb copy retains only in-frame clones and omits some. D and trimming were read from the DNA, whereas the V and J calls and clone size are those reported in that table. This table holds a few hundred thousand clones, around 89% found once. Sequenced material: peripheral blood. This sequence originates from a woman aged 50 to 60 with COVID-19, enrolled during active disease.

The CDR3 sequence: CASIPGTSVYEQYF. The CDR3 bases are TGTGCCAGCATCCCCGGGACTAGCGTCTACGAGCAGTACTTC. The gene calls are TRBV6-5 and TRBJ2-7, with 10 nucleotides matching TRBD2. The CDR3 sequence is 14 residues long. After removal of 7 bases from V and 3 bases from J, the junction contained 6 bases not matched to a gene. Germline CDR1 reads MNHEY; CDR2 reads SVGAGI.